This TCR beta chain was captured by sequencing in a study of identical twins. Of note for this clonotype: Its antigen is undetermined.

MiXCR was run by TCRdb on the 5' RACE reads, yielding one entry per CDR3 protein. The sample consists of just under 550,000 distinct CDR3 sequences, roughly 15% of them appearing once. No donor was unhealthy or non-Caucasian. The ends were cut back, 4 bases at V and 4 bases at J, with 14 bases in the middle. The germline V gene encodes CDR1 SGHDT and CDR2 YYEEEE. The CDR3 length is 14 residues. Findings of the study overall: Fewer insertions characterized abundant cord blood beta clonotypes, whereas memory repertoires showed none. Low generation-probability sequences were in excess among twin-shared out-of-frame alpha sequences.

A further study also used this sample, focusing on yellow fever vaccine responses in identical twins.

Sequencing was done on a sample of CD4+ T cells sorted from blood. The genes are TRBV5-6 and TRBJ1-1; D gene ambiguous. The sequence derives from a woman under 30 in good health. In DNA form, the CDR3 reads TGTGCCAGCAGCCCTCCGCCCCCCAGCACTGAAGCTTTCTTT. As protein: CASSPPPPSTEAFF.